The 32 T cell receptor beta chains presented below share a single source sample, sequenced in a study of human T cells and chemical hapten exposure. The total RNA was obtained from whole blood that was not fractionated. Each CDR3 protein gets one entry after TCRdb re-called the 5' RACE reads with MiXCR. The table has over 95,000 distinct CDR3 sequences, 19% seen once; the top ten hold around 2.8%. The source is a human donor in good health.

This clonotype was seen only a few times. The chain couples TRBV20-1 to TRBJ2-3, with 9 bases aligning to TRBD1. Germline V gene lookup returns CDR1 DFQATT and CDR2 SNEGSKA (reference sequence). Trimming cost V 6 bases and J 5 bases; bases outside gene matches: 12. CDR3 length: 15 amino acids. The CDR3 loop is CSALPRDRAGDTQYF. DNA for the CDR3: TGCAGTGCGCTCCCCCGGGACAGGGCAGGAGATACGCAGTATTTT.

The chain is built from TRBV27 and TRBJ2-7; D is undetermined. CDR1 is MNHEY, CDR2 SMNVEV, per germline (reference sequence). This CDR3 has 14 amino acids. V was trimmed by 5 bases and J by 2 bases, leaving 13 bases between them. CDR3 sequence (DNA): TGTGCCAGCAGTCCCTCCGGGCCCGCCTACGAGCAGTACTTC. Translating gives CASSPSGPAYEQYF.

V and J are TRBV18 and TRBJ2-5; D perhaps matches TRBD2 (5 bases). The CDR3 spans 15 residues. Germline CDR1 and CDR2: KGHSH and LQKENI. Trimming took off 2 bases at V and 3 bases at J, with 13 bases between the two ends. In DNA form, the CDR3 reads TGTGCCAGCTCACCAGGGAGTCGCCTAAAAGAGACCCAGTACTTC. It codes for CASSPGSRLKETQYF. Full variable domain (rest looked up from reference TRBV18 and TRBJ2-5): NAGVMQNPRHLVRRRGQEARLRCSPMKGHSHVYWYRQLPEEGLKFMVYLQKENIIDESGMPKERFSAEFPKEGPSILRIQQVVRGDSAAYFCASSPGSRLKETQYFGPGTRLLVL.

The chain joins TRBV27 to TRBJ2-2; 7 nucleotides agree with TRBD2. V shed 0 bases, J shed 3 bases, and the junction held 7 bases outside the gene matches. Germline V gene lookup returns CDR1 MNHEY and CDR2 SMNVEV (reference sequence). This CDR3 comprises 17 residues. CDR3 residues: CASSLSGGRADTGELFF. The CDR3 DNA reads as TGTGCCAGCAGTTTATCGGGGGGGAGGGCCGACACCGGGGAGCTGTTTTTT.

CDR3: CASSPSGTSGRADTQYF. In DNA, the CDR3 is TGTGCCAGCAGCCCCTCGGGGACTAGCGGGAGAGCAGATACGCAGTATTTT. V is TRBV5-4 and J is TRBJ2-3; 14 nucleotides align to TRBD2. The V gene end was trimmed by 4 bases and the J gene end by 4 bases; junction bases not matched to a gene: 8. The CDR3 length is 17 residues. Germline-derived CDR1 and CDR2 are SGHNT and YYREEE (reference sequence).

V and J are TRBV7-2 and TRBJ2-3; TRBD2 aligns across 11 bases. This CDR3 contains 15 residues. Trimming took 6 bases from V and 1 from J; bases not matched to a gene: 3. Germline CDR1 SGHTA, CDR2 FQGNSA. CDR3 loop: CASRIAGGGTDTQYF. CDR3 nucleotides: TGTGCCAGCAGGATAGCGGGAGGGGGCACAGATACGCAGTATTTT.

V is TRBV5-1 and J is TRBJ2-2; D call uncertain. Germline-derived CDR1 and CDR2 are SGHRS and YFSETQ. This CDR3 is built from 16 residues. The V end was cut by 3 bases, the J end by 3 bases, with 15 bases between. The CDR3 bases are TGCGCCAGCAGCTCCCGGGCCCCACACCACACCGGGGAGCTGTTTTTT. Amino acid sequence: CASSSRAPHHTGELFF. Complete variable domain (other parts from reference TRBV5-1 and TRBJ2-2): KAGVTQTPRYLIKTRGQQVTLSCSPISGHRSVSWYQQTPGQGLQFLFEYFSETQRNKGNFPGRFSGRQFSNSRSEMNVSTLELGDSALYLCASSSRAPHHTGELFFGEGSRLTVL.

This clonotype appeared a few times. The chain has TRBV11-2 and TRBJ2-1; tentative D call: TRBD2 (6 bases). Trimming shortened V by 5 bases and J by 2 bases, and 13 bases separated the two germline ends. Germline V gives CDR1 SGHAT, CDR2 FQNNGV. The CDR3 sequence is 15 residues long. The CDR3 protein is CASSAGRPAYNEQFF. The CDR3 coding sequence is TGTGCCAGCAGCGCGGGACGCCCGGCCTACAATGAGCAGTTCTTC.

J is TRBJ1-5 and V is TRBV5-5, with D hard to call. There are 16 residues in the CDR3. Trimming left V 1 base short and J 0 bases short, with 11 bases between. Germline CDR1 is SGHKS and CDR2 is YYEKEE (reference sequence). Written as DNA, the CDR3 is TGTGCCAGCAGCTTGAGACTGCACGATAGCAATCAGCCCCAGCATTTT. Protein sequence: CASSLRLHDSNQPQHF.

The chain combines TRBV2 with TRBJ1-1; no definite D call. CDR1 SNHLY and CDR2 FYNNEI come from the germline V gene. The CDR3 loop spans 15 amino acids. Trimming removed 5 bases from V and 0 bases from J, with 13 bases in between. CDR3: CASSPRLGLNTEAFF. As DNA, the CDR3 is TGTGCCAGCAGTCCAAGGCTAGGACTGAACACTGAAGCTTTCTTT.

This clonotype was counted at least ten times. The chain has TRBV20-1 and TRBJ2-5; 8 bases map to TRBD2. The CDR3 is made up of 16 amino acids. CDR1 is DFQATT and CDR2 is SNEGSKA in the germline V gene (reference sequence). Losses at the gene ends were 5 bases for V and 7 bases for J; bases not matched to a gene: 18. CDR3 in amino acids: CSARWAPGTSDGTQYF. The DNA of the CDR3 is TGCAGTGCTCGCTGGGCCCCCGGGACTAGTGATGGGACCCAGTACTTC.

CDR3 loop: CASSLSPRTSALTYNEQFF. CDR3 coding DNA: TGTGCCAGCAGCTTAAGCCCCCGAACTAGCGCGCTTACCTACAATGAGCAGTTCTTC. The chain employs TRBV7-9 and TRBJ2-1; TRBD2 agrees at 7 bases. Per germline, CDR1 SEHNR and CDR2 FQNEAQ (reference sequence). The CDR3 is 19 residues long. Unmatched junction bases numbered 15, after V lost 2 bases and J lost 2 bases.

Turning to this clonotype: At one end, the junction sequence differs from germline, possibly due to a read error. The rearrangement uses TRBV19 and TRBJ2-2; no firm D call. CDR1 and CDR2 from the germline V gene are LNHDA and SQIVND (reference sequence). The CDR3 is made up of 12 amino acids. The CDR3: CASSIGAGQLFF. In DNA form, the CDR3 reads TGTGCCAGTAGTATAGGGGCCGGGCAGCTGTTTTTT.

The rearrangement links TRBV20-1 to TRBJ2-1, with TRBD2 as a possible D gene (5 bases). From germline, CDR1 is DFQATT and CDR2 SNEGSKA (reference sequence). The CDR3 covers 18 residues. V shed 1 base and J shed 2 bases, with 21 bases lying between them. The CDR3 region is CSARVARLGELAYNEQFF. CDR3 DNA sequence: TGCAGTGCTAGAGTCGCACGTCTCGGGGAGTTGGCCTACAATGAGCAGTTCTTC.

The chain has TRBV6-1 and TRBJ2-7; D gene uncertain. Germline-derived CDR1 and CDR2 are MNHNS and SASEGT. Trimming pared 7 bases from V and 0 bases from J, leaving 4 bases between. The CDR3 extends over 11 amino acids. The CDR3 reads CASTDSYEQYF. DNA of the CDR3: TGTGCCAGCACAGACTCCTACGAGCAGTACTTC.

Only a few counts were recorded for this clonotype. The chain joins TRBV6-5 to TRBJ1-2; D is unresolved. V was shortened by 0 bases and J by 0 bases, with 5 bases between the two germline ends. Germline V CDR1 and CDR2: MNHEY, SVGAGI. The CDR3 runs 14 residues. CDR3 residues: CASSYSGTNYGYTF. The DNA for the CDR3 is TGTGCCAGCAGTTACTCCGGAACTAACTATGGCTACACCTTC.

V gene TRBV29-1 combines with J gene TRBJ2-2; a weak D match, TRBD2 (5 bases). Looked up from germline, CDR1 is SQVTM and CDR2 is ANQGSEA. V lost 2 bases, J lost 1 base, and 8 bases lay in between. The CDR3 has 14 residues. CDR3: CSVEPSGNTGELFF. Here the CDR3 DNA reads TGCAGCGTTGAACCCAGCGGGAACACCGGGGAGCTGTTTTTT.

CDR3 DNA: TGTGCCAGCAGCCCGGATGGCGGAAACACCATATATTTT. It encodes CASSPDGGNTIYF. The V gene is TRBV5-6, the J gene TRBJ1-3; D call uncertain. The CDR3 runs 13 residues. The germline V gene has CDR1 SGHDT and CDR2 YYEEEE. Trimming cost V 4 bases and J 4 bases, with 9 bases left between them. The variable domain in full, with the rest retrieved from reference TRBV5-6 and TRBJ1-3, is DAGVTQSPTHLIKTRGQQVTLRCSPKSGHDTVSWYQQALGQGPQFIFQYYEEEERQRGNFPDRFSGHQFPNYSSELNVNALLLGDSALYLCASSPDGGNTIYFGEGSWLTVV.

The chain employs TRBV2 and TRBJ1-6, with D possibly being TRBD1 (6 bases). Trimming took off 7 bases at V and 8 bases at J, with 18 bases between the two ends. Per the germline V gene, CDR1 is SNHLY and CDR2 is FYNNEI. CDR3 length: 15 amino acids. The CDR3 region has the DNA TGTGCCAGCACCGACAGGTCTCCCCGCTATTCACCCCTCCACTTT. It specifies CASTDRSPRYSPLHF.

J is TRBJ1-3 and V is TRBV5-1; 11 nucleotides match TRBD1. From germline, CDR1 is SGHRS and CDR2 YFSETQ. There are 18 residues in the CDR3. Losses at the gene ends were 1 base for V and 5 bases for J; bases not matched to a gene: 11. CDR3 in amino acids: CASSLTGGQGARRNTIYF. The CDR3 nucleotides are TGCGCCAGCAGCTTGACCGGTGGACAGGGGGCGAGGAGAAACACCATATATTTT.

The V call is TRBV4-1, the J call TRBJ2-6, with 8 positions matching TRBD2. V dropped 3 bases and J dropped 0; count of bases not matched to a gene: 4. Per germline, CDR1 MGHRA and CDR2 YSYEKL. CDR3 length equals 17 residues. CDR3 DNA sequence: TGCGCCAGCAGCCATCCGGGGACTAGCTCTGGGGCCAACGTCCTGACTTTC. Translating gives CASSHPGTSSGANVLTF.

This sequence joins TRBV18 and TRBJ1-1; D is uncertain. The CDR3 consists of 13 residues. Looked up from germline, CDR1 is KGHSH and CDR2 is LQKENI. The V end was cut by 1 base, the J end by 0 bases, with 3 bases between. The CDR3 region is CASSPLVNTEAFF. The CDR3 bases are TGTGCCAGCTCACCACTAGTGAACACTGAAGCTTTCTTT.

This clonotype occurred a few times. The CDR3 coding sequence is TGCAGTGCTAGCCCCCCCACGGGACTAGGCTACGAGCAGTACTTC. This encodes CSASPPTGLGYEQYF. The rearrangement joins TRBV20-1 to TRBJ2-7; 8 bases align to TRBD2. V trimming: 3 bases; J trimming: 3 bases; junction bases outside the gene matches: 10. This CDR3 region has 15 residues. CDR1 and CDR2 (germline): DFQATT, SNEGSKA (reference sequence).

V gene TRBV29-1 combines with J gene TRBJ1-4, with D unclear. Trimming left V 7 bases short and J 5 bases short, with 5 bases between. The germline CDR1 and CDR2 sequences are SQVTM and ANQGSEA. The CDR3 is made up of 10 amino acids. The CDR3 DNA sequence: TGCAGCGCAAGAAATGAAAAACTGTTTTTT. It translates to CSARNEKLFF.

The chain couples TRBV30 to TRBJ1-2; the D is unclear. CDR3 size: 11 residues. Between the trimmed V and J ends, which lost 0 bases and 8 bases, there was a span of 7 bases. Germline V CDR1 and CDR2: GTSNPN, SVGIG (reference sequence). CDR3 in DNA: TGTGCCTGGAGTGTGCTGGACGGCTACACCTTC. Translation: CAWSVLDGYTF.

This clonotype was recorded a few times. The CDR3 sequence is CASSPKAGGLAGVNEQFF. As DNA, the CDR3 is TGTGCCAGCAGCCCGAAAGCTGGTGGGCTAGCGGGAGTAAATGAGCAGTTCTTC. The genes are TRBV5-4 and TRBJ2-1; 10 nucleotides align to TRBD2. The CDR3 extends over 18 amino acids. After removal of 4 bases from V and 7 bases from J, the junction contained 17 bases not matched to a gene. The germline gives CDR1 SGHNT, CDR2 YYREEE (reference sequence).

This clonotype was recorded a few times. This chain links TRBV6-1 with TRBJ2-1; 15 nucleotides agree with TRBD2. This CDR3 spans 15 amino acids. V dropped 6 bases and J dropped 7; count of bases not matched to a gene: 4. The germline V gene has CDR1 MNHNS and CDR2 SASEGT. CDR3 region: CASRAGTSGRNEQFF. Written as DNA, the CDR3 is TGTGCCAGCAGAGCCGGGACTAGCGGGAGGAATGAGCAGTTCTTC.

This chain links TRBV11-2 with TRBJ2-1; 9 bases are a match to TRBD1. With 5 bases clipped from V and 3 bases from J, the junction kept 5 bases outside the gene matches. Germline CDR1 reads SGHAT; CDR2 reads FQNNGV. The CDR3 runs 15 residues. CDR3 region: CASSRTGGIYNEQFF. The CDR3 coding sequence is TGTGCCAGCAGCCGAACAGGGGGCATCTACAATGAGCAGTTCTTC.

This clonotype was observed at least ten times. This chain connects TRBV7-6 to TRBJ1-1, with 10 bases that match TRBD1. The trim removed 5 bases at V and 5 bases at J, leaving 2 bases unmatched. This CDR3 is built from 13 residues. Germline CDR1 reads SGHVS; CDR2 reads FNYEAQ. The CDR3 DNA reads as TGTGCCAGCAGCGACAGGGGGCGGACTGAAGCTTTCTTT. Amino acid sequence: CASSDRGRTEAFF.

A note on this clonotype: Mismatch with germline at one junction end may stem from a read error. The V gene is TRBV20-1, the J gene TRBJ1-5; 8 bases match TRBD1. Germline CDR1 reads DFQATT; CDR2 reads SNEGSKA (reference sequence). The CDR3 length is 16 residues. The CDR3 is CSALSTGAYGNQTQHF. The CDR3 nucleotides read TGCAGTGCTCTATCGACAGGGGCATATGGCAATCAGACCCAGCATTTT.

This clonotype was seen a few times. The rearrangement links TRBV3-1 to TRBJ2-3; D is uncertain. CDR3 length equals 12 residues. V lost 3 bases and J 1 base, leaving 2 bases between the germline ends. Per germline, CDR1 LGHDT and CDR2 YNNKEL (reference sequence). CDR3: CASSHRTDTQYF. CDR3 coding DNA: TGTGCCAGCAGCCACCGCACAGATACGCAGTATTTT.

The V gene is TRBV30, the J gene TRBJ2-5; 16 bases are shared with TRBD2. Germline CDR1 GTSNPN, CDR2 SVGIG (reference sequence). V lost 5 bases, J lost 1 base, and 22 bases stayed unmatched. The CDR3 runs to 22 residues. The CDR3, as DNA: TGTGCCTGGGCCTCCGACCCCATTGGGACTAGCGGGAGGGCCCCCCTCCAAGAGACCCAGTACTTC. This encodes CAWASDPIGTSGRAPLQETQYF.